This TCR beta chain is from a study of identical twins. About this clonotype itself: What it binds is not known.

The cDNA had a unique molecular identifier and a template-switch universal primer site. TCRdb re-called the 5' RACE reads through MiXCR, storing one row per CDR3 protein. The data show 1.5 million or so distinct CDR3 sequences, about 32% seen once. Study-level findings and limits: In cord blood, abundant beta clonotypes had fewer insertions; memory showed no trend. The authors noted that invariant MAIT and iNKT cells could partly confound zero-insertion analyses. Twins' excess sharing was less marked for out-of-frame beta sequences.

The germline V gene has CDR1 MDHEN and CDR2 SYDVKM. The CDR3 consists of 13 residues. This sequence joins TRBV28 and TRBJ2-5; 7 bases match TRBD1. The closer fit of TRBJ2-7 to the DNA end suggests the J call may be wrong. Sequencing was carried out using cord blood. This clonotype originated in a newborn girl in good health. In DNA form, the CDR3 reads TGTGCCAGCAGTTTAGCCGACAGGGCCGAGCAGTACTTC. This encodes CASSLADRAEQYF.